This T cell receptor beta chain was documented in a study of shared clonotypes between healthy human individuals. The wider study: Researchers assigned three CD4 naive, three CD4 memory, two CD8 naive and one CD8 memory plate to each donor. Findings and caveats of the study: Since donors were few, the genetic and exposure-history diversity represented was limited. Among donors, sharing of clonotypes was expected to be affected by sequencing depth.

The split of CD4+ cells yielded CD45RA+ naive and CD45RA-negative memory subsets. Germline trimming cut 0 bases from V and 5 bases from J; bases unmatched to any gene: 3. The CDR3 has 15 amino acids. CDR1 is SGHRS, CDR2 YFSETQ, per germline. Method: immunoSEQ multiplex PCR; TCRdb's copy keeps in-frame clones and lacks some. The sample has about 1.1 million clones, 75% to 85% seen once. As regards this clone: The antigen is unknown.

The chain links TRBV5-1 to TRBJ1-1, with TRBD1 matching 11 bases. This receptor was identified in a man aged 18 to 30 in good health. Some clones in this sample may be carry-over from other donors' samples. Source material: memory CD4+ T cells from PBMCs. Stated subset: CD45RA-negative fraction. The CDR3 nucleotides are TGCGCCAGCAGCTTGGGGACAGGGGGCAAGACTGAAGCTTTCTTT. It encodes CASSLGTGGKTEAFF.